The clone carrying this TCR beta chain was observed many times. What it binds is not known. The related graft donor's blood sample was taken on the day of bone marrow donation. The sample comes from a study of T cells after posttransplantation cyclophosphamide. Notes on the study in general: After PTCy, TRB diversity resembled that of CNI/methotrexate controls. Blood and skin or GI T cell repertoires showed limited TRB overlap. Later post-transplant blood repertoires were often dominated by donor CD8+ memory clones.

TCRdb's table, derived via immunoSEQ multiplex PCR, lists solely in-frame clones and lacks some. The sample has about 38,000 clones, none seen only once. Germline-derived CDR1 and CDR2 are SGHNT and YYREEE (reference sequence). The ends were cut back, 4 bases at V and 6 bases at J, with 19 bases in the middle. The CDR3 loop spans 15 amino acids. This TCR was recovered from a man aged 50 to 59 in good health, CMV-negative, and a related stem cell transplant donor. The chain employs TRBV5-4 and TRBJ1-2; a possible D gene is TRBD1 (6 bases). The sequenced material came from PBMCs. CDR3 amino acids: CASSPNGAGVHGYTF. The CDR3, as DNA: TGTGCCAGCAGCCCAAACGGCGCAGGGGTTCATGGCTACACCTTC.